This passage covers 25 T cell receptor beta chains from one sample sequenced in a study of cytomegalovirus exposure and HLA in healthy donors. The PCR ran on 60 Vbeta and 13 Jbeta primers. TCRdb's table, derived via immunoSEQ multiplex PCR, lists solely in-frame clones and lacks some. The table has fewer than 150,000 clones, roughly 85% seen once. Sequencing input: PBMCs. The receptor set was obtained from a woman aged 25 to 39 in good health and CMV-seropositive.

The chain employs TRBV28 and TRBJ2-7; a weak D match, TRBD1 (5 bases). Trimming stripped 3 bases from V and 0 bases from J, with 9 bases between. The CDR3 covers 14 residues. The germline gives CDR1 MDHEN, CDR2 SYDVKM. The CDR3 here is CASSFAGPSYEQYF. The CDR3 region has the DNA TGTGCCAGCAGTTTCGCAGGGCCCTCCTACGAGCAGTACTTC.

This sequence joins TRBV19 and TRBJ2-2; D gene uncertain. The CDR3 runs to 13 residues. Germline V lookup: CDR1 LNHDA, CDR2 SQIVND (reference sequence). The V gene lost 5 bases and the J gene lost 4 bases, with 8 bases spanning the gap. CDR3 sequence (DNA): TGTGCCAGTAGTTGGAGTGGCACCGGGGAGCTGTTTTTT. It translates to CASSWSGTGELFF.

The CDR3 region has the DNA TGTGCCAGCAGTAGGCCGGGTTCATACGAGCAGTACTTC. This sequence encodes CASSRPGSYEQYF. The chain has TRBV25-1 and TRBJ2-7; the D is unclear. CDR1 and CDR2 (germline): MGHDK, SYGVNS. V was clipped by 5 bases and J by 4 bases, with 12 bases between them. CDR3 length: 13 residues.

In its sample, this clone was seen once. The CDR3 bases are TGTGCCAGCGCCACAGGGCCCTCAAGAGAGCAGTACTTC. Translating gives CASATGPSREQYF. The chain combines TRBV6-1 with TRBJ2-7, with D possibly being TRBD1 (6 bases). V gave up 8 bases and J gave up 7 bases, with 18 bases separating them. This CDR3 spans 13 amino acids. The germline V gene encodes CDR1 MNHNS and CDR2 SASEGT.

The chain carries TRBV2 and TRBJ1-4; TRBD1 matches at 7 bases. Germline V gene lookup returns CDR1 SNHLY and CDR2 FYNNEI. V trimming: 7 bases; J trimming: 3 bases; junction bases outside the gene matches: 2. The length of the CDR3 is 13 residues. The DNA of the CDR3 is TGTGCCAGCATCGGGACAGCTAATGAAAAACTGTTTTTT. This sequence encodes CASIGTANEKLFF.

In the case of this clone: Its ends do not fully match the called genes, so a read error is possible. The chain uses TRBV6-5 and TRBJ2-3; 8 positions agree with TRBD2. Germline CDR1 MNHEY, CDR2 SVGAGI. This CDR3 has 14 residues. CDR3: CAGRFGGDADTQYF. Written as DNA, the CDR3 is TGTGCCGGCAGGTTCGGGGGGGATGCAGATACGCAGTATTTT.

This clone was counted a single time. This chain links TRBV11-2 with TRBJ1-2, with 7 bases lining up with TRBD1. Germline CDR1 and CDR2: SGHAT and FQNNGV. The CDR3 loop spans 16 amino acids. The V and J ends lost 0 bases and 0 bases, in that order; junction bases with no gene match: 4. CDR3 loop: CASSLEGGESNYGYTF. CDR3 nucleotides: TGTGCCAGCAGCTTAGAAGGGGGCGAATCTAACTATGGCTACACCTTC.

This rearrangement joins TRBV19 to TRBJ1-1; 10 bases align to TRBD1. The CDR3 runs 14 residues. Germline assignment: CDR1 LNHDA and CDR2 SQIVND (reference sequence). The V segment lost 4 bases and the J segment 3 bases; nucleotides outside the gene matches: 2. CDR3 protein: CASSTGTGDTEAFF. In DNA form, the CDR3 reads TGTGCCAGTAGTACAGGGACAGGGGACACTGAAGCTTTCTTT.

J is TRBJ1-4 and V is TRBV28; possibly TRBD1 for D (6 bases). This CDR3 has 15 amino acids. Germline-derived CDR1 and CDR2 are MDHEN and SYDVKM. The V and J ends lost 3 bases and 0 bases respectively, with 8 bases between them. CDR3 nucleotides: TGTGCCAGCAGTTTGGCAGGGGCAACTAATGAAAAACTGTTTTTT. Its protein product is CASSLAGATNEKLFF.

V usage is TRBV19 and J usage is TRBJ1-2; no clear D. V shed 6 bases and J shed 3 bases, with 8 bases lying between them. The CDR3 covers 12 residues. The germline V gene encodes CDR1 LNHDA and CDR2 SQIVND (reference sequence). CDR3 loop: CASRGSDYGYTF. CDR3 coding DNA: TGTGCCAGTAGGGGGAGTGACTATGGCTACACCTTC.

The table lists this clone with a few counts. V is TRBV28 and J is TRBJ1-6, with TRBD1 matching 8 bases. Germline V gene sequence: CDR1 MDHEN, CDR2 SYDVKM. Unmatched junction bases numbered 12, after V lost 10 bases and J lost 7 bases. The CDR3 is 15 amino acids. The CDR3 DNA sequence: TGTGCCACTACACTGGGGACAGGTACCAATTCACCCCTCCACTTT. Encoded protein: CATTLGTGTNSPLHF.

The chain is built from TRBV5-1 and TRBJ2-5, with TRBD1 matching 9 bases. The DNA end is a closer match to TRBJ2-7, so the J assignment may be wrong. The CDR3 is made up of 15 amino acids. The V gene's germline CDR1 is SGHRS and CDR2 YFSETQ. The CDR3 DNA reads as TGCGCCAGCAGCTTGGGGGACAGGGATTTCCACGAGCAGTACTTC. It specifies CASSLGDRDFHEQYF.

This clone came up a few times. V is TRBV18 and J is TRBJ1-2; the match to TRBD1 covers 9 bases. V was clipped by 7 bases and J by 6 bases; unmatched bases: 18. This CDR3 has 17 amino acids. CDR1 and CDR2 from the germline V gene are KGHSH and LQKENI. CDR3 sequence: CASFGEPRDRARDGYTF. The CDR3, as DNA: TGTGCCAGCTTCGGGGAGCCTCGGGACAGGGCTCGGGATGGCTACACCTTC.

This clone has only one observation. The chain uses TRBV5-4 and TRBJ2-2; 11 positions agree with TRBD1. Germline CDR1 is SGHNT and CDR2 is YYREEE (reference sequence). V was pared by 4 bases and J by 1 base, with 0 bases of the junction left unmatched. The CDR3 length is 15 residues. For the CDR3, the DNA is TGTGCCAGCAGCGGGACAGGGGGGAACACCGGGGAGCTGTTTTTT. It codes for CASSGTGGNTGELFF.

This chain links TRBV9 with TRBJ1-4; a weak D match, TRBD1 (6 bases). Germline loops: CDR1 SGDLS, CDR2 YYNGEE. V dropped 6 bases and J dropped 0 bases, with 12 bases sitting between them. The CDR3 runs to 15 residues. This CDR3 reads CASTPDRPTNEKLFF. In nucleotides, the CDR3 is TGTGCCAGCACGCCCGACAGGCCAACTAATGAAAAACTGTTTTTT.

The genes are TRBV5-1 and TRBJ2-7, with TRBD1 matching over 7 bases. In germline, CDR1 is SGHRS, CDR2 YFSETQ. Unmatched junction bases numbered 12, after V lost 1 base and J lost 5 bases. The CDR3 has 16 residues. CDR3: CASSLFDREYRNEQYF. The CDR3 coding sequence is TGCGCCAGCAGCTTGTTTGACAGGGAGTATAGGAACGAGCAGTACTTC.

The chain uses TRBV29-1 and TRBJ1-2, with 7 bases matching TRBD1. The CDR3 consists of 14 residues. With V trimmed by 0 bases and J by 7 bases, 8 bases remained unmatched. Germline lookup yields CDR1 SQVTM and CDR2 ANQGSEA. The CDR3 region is CSVEDIEGGFGYTF. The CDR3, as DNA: TGCAGCGTTGAAGATATTGAAGGGGGCTTTGGCTACACCTTC.

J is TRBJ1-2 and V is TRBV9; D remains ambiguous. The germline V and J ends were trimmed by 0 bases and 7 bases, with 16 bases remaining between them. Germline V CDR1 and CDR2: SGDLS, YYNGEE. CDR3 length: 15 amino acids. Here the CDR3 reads CASSVATDGVSGYTF. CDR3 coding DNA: TGTGCCAGCAGCGTAGCTACGGATGGAGTTTCTGGCTACACCTTC.

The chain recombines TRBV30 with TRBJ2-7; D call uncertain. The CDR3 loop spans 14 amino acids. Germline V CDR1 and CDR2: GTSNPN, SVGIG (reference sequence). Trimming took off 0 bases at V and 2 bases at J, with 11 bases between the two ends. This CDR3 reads CAWSVWATAYEQYF. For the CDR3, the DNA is TGTGCCTGGAGTGTGTGGGCCACCGCCTACGAGCAGTACTTC. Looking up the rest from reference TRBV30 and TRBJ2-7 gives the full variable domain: SQTIHQWPATLVQPVGSPLSLECTVEGTSNPNLYWYRQAAGRGLQLLFYSVGIGQISSEVPQNLSASRPQDRQFILSSKKLLLSDSGFYLCAWSVWATAYEQYFGPGTRLTVT.

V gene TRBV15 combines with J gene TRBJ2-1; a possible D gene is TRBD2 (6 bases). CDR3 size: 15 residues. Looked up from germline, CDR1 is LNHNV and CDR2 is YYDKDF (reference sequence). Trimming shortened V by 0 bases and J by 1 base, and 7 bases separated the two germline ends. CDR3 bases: TGTGCCACCAGCAGAGATGGGAGGTCCTACAATGAGCAGTTCTTC. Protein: CATSRDGRSYNEQFF.

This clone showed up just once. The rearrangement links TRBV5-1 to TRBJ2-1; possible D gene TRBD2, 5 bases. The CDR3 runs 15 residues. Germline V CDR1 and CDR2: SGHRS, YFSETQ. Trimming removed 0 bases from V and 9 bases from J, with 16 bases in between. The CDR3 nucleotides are TGCGCCAGCAGCTTGGATGGACGGGGTTGGGGTGAGCAGTTCTTC. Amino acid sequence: CASSLDGRGWGEQFF.

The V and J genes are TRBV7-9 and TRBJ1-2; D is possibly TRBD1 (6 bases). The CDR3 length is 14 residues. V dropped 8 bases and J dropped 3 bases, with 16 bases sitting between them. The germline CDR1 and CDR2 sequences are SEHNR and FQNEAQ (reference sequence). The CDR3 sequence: CASWAQGKHYGYTF. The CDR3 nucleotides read TGTGCCAGCTGGGCGCAGGGGAAACACTATGGCTACACCTTC. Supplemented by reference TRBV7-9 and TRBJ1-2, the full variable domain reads DTGVSQNPRHKITKRGQNVTFRCDPISEHNRLYWYRQTLGQGPEFLTYFQNEAQLEKSRLLSDRFSAERPKGSFSTLEIQRTEQGDSAMYLCASWAQGKHYGYTFGSGTRLTVV.

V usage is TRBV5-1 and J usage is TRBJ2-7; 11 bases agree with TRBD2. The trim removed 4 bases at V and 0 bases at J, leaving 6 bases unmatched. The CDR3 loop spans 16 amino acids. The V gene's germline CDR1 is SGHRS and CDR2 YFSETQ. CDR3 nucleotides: TGCGCCAGCAGCCGCGGGACTAGCGGAAGCTCCTACGAGCAGTACTTC. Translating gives CASSRGTSGSSYEQYF.

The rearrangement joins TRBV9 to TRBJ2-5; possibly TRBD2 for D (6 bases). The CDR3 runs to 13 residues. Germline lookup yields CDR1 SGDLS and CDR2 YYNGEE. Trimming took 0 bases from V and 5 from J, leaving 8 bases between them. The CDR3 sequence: CASSVGGAETQYF. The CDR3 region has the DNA TGTGCCAGCAGCGTAGGCGGGGCGGAGACCCAGTACTTC.

The DNA of the CDR3 is TGCGCCAGCAGTTATGACAGGGGCGCTACCTACGAGCAGTACTTC. Its protein product is CASSYDRGATYEQYF. This sequence joins TRBV5-1 and TRBJ2-7, with 8 bases aligning to TRBD1. Looked up from germline, CDR1 is SGHRS and CDR2 is YFSETQ. The V segment lost 5 bases and the J segment 2 bases; nucleotides outside the gene matches: 9. CDR3 size: 15 residues.